This T cell receptor (beta chain) was profiled in a study of cytomegalovirus exposure and HLA in healthy donors. The primer mix had 60 Vbeta and 13 Jbeta primers. Method: immunoSEQ multiplex PCR; TCRdb's copy keeps in-frame clones and lacks some. Counted here are under 250,000 clones, more than 75% occurring once; the ten biggest clones make up about 2.6%. Germline CDR1 reads LNHDA; CDR2 reads SQIVND (reference sequence). With 1 base removed from V and 5 bases from J, the gap between germline ends came to 15 bases. There are 15 residues in the CDR3. This receptor was obtained from a woman between 35 and 50 years old in good health and CMV-seronegative. Sequencing was done on a sample of PBMCs. V and J are TRBV19 and TRBJ2-7; D is unclear. DNA of the CDR3: TGTGCCAGTAGTATAGGTCCTAACAGACCCCACGAGCAGTACTTC. Translated, it gives CASSIGPNRPHEQYF.